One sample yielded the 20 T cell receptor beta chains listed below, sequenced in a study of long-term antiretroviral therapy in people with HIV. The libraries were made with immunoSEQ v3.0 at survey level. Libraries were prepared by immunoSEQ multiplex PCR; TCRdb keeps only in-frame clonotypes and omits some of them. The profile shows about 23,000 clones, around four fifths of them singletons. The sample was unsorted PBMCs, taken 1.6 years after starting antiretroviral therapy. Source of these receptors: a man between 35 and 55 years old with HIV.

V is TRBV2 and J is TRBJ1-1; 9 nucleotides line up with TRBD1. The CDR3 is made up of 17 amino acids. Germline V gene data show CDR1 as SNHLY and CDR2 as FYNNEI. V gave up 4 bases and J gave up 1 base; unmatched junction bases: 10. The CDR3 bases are TGTGCCAGCAGTGTACAGGGGGCGAGGGTTGCGAACACTGAAGCTTTCTTT. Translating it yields CASSVQGARVANTEAFF.

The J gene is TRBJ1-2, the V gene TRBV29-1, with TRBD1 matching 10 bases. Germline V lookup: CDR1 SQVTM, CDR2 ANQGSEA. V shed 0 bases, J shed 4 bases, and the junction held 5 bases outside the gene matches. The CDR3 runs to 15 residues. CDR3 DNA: TGCAGCGTTGAAGATTGGGACAGGGGTCGCTATGGCTACACCTTC. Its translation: CSVEDWDRGRYGYTF.

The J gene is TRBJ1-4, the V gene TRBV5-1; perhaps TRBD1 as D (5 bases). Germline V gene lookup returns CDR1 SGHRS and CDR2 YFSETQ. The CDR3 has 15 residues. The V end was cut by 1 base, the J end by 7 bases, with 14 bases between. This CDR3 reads CASSLKGPRGEKLFF. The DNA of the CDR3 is TGCGCCAGCAGCTTGAAGGGGCCCCGGGGTGAAAAACTGTTTTTT.

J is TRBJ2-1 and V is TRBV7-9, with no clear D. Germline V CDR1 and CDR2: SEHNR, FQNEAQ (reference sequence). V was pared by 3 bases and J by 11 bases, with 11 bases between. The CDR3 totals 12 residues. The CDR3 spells CASSFAEAKQFF. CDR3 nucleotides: TGTGCCAGCAGCTTCGCTGAAGCAAAGCAGTTCTTC.

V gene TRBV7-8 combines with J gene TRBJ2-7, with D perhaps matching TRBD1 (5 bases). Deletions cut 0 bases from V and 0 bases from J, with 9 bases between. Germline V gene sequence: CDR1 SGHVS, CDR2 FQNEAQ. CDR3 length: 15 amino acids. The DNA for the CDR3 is TGTGCCAGCAGCTTAGCGACAGCCCTCTCCTACGAGCAGTACTTC. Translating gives CASSLATALSYEQYF.

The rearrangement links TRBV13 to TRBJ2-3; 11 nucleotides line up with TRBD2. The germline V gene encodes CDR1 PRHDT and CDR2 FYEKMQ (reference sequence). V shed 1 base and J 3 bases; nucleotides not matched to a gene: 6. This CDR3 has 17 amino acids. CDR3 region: CASSLAGLAGGTDTQYF. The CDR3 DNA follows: TGTGCCAGCAGCTTAGCCGGGCTAGCGGGAGGAACAGATACGCAGTATTTT.

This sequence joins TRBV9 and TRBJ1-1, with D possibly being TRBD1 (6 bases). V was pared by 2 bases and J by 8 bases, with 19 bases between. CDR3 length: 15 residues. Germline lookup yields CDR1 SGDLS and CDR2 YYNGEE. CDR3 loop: CASSVEGGTGTEAFF. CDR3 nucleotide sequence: TGTGCCAGCAGCGTTGAAGGGGGTACCGGGACGGAAGCTTTCTTT.

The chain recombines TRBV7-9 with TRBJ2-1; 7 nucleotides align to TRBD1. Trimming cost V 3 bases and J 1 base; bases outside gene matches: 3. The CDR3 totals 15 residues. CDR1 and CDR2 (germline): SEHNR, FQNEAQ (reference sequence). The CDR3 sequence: CASSFGTASYNEQFF. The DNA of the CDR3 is TGTGCCAGCAGCTTCGGGACAGCTTCCTACAATGAGCAGTTCTTC.

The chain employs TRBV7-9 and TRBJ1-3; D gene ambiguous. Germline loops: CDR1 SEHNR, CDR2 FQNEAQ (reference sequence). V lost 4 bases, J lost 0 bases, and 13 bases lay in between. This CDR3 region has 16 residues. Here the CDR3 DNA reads TGTGCCAGCAGCTCGTGGGCCGTCTCCTCTGGAAACACCATATATTTT. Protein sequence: CASSSWAVSSGNTIYF.

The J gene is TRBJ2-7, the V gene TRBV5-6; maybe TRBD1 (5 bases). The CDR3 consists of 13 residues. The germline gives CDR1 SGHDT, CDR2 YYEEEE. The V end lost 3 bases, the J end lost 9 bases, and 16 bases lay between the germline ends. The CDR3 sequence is CASSSLSGFGQYF. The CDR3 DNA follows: TGTGCCAGCAGCTCTCTTTCAGGGTTCGGGCAGTACTTC.

CDR3 DNA sequence: TGTGCCAGCAGCTTAATTGCGGGGTTGGGCAATGAGCAGTTCTTC. Amino acid sequence: CASSLIAGLGNEQFF. The chain links TRBV7-6 to TRBJ2-1; D possibly corresponds to TRBD2 (6 bases). The germline V gene encodes CDR1 SGHVS and CDR2 FNYEAQ. The CDR3 extends over 15 amino acids. Trimming shortened V by 2 bases and J by 6 bases, and 14 bases separated the two germline ends.

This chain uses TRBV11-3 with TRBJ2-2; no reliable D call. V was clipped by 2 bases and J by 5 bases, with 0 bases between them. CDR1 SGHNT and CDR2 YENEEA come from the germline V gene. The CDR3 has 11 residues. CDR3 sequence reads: CASSLTGELFF. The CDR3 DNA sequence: TGTGCCAGCAGCTTAACCGGGGAGCTGTTTTTT.

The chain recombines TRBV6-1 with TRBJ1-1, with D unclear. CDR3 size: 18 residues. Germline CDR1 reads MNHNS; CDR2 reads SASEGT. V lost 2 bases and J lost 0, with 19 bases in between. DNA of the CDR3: TGTGCCAGCAGTGAAATCCGGGGAGTCGTAAGTATGAACACTGAAGCTTTCTTT. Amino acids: CASSEIRGVVSMNTEAFF.

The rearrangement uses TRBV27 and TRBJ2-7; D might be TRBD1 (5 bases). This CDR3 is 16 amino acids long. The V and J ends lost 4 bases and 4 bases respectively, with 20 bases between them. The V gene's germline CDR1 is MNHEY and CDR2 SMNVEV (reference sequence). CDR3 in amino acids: CASSSGSGNVRYEQYF. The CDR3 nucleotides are TGTGCCAGCAGTTCCGGTTCAGGGAATGTGAGGTACGAGCAGTACTTC.

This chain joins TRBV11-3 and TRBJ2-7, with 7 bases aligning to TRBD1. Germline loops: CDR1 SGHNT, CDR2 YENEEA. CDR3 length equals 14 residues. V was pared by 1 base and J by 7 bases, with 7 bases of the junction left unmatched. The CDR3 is CASSLGQGRREQYF. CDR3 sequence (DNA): TGTGCCAGCAGCTTAGGACAGGGCAGGCGGGAGCAGTACTTC.

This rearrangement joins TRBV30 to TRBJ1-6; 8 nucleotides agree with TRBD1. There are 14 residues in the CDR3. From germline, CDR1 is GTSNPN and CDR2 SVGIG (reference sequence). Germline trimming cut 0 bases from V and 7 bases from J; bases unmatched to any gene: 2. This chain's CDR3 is CAWSVRQGNSPLHF. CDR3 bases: TGTGCCTGGAGTGTACGACAGGGGAATTCACCCCTCCACTTT.

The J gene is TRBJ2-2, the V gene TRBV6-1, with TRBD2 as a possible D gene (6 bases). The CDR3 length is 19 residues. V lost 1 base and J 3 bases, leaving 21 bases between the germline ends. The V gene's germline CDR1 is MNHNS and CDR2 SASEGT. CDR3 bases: TGTGCCAGCAGTGAAGTCCTAGCGTCACATCTTGGGGACACCGGGGAGCTGTTTTTT. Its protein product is CASSEVLASHLGDTGELFF.

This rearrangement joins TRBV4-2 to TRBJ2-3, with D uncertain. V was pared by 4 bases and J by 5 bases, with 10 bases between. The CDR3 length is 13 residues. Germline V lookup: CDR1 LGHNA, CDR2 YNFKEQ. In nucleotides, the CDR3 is TGTGCCAGCAGCCCTCTGGTAGGAGATACGCAGTATTTT. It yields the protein CASSPLVGDTQYF.

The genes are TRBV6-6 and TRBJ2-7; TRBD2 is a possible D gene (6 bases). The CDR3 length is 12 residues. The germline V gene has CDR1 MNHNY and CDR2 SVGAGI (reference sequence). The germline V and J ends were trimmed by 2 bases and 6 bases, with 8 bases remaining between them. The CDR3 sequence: CASSYAGSEQYF. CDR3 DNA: TGTGCCAGCAGTTACGCGGGAAGCGAGCAGTACTTC.

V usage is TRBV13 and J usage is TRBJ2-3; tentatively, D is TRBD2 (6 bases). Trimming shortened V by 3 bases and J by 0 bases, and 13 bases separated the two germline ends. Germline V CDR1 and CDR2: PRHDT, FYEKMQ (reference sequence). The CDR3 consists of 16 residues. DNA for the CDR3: TGTGCCAGCAGCTTGACGGGGGACGGGAGCACAGATACGCAGTATTTT. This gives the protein CASSLTGDGSTDTQYF.